This T cell receptor (beta chain) was sequenced for a study of T cell responses to AZD1222 COVID-19 vaccine (dated by TCRdb to about 2021). About the investigation overall: TCR sequencing covered over 230 trial participants: 207 given two doses of AZD1222 and around 26 given two doses of MenACWY control vaccine. Trial participants were enrolled into age subgroups of 18-55, 56-69 and 70-plus years, which contained approximately 150, 28 and 58 TCR-sequenced participants, respectively. Study-wide conclusions, independent of this receptor: Conclusions about previously exposed vaccinees are limited, since just five or six AZD1222 recipients were seropositive for SARS-CoV-2 at baseline. Nearly half of unique spike-specific TCRs reportedly recognized epitopes outside regions mutated in the B.1.351 and B.1.1.7 variants. After two AZD1222 doses, spike-specific TCR breadth and depth were significantly higher than at day 0 and than in MenACWY recipients. The 56-69-year group was small, and its depth increase did not reach significance, likely because of low power. Because no day 14 peak-response samples were available, repertoires were characterized only after the peak T cell response. Participants were mostly white British, with more females than males. The authors suggested clonal diversity may have been underestimated. Vaccine-associated CD4 TCRs spanned the whole spike protein, with dominant responses in regions 160-218 and 743-854.

The CDR3 regions of human TCRbeta chains were analyzed by immunosequencing. The paper's processing steps were these. TCRs in the repertoires were compared against a reference library of SARS-CoV-2-specific TCRs that had been generated with the MIRA antigen-specificity platform. Breadth was defined as the fraction of unique TCRs that were SARS-CoV-2-associated. Depth was defined as the fraction of total T cells that were SARS-CoV-2-associated. Using the MIRA data, every spike-specific TCR was mapped to the spike region that the TCR reacted to and assigned to either a CD4 or a CD8 class. Log10-transformed breadth and depth values were compared by one-way ANOVA with Sidak's multiple comparisons tests. TCRdb retrieved this table from immuneACCESS and kept in-frame rearrangements only. Not all clones are present; in checked studies, unresolved V genes account for under half, and no reason is known for the remainder. The V and J calls and clone size are taken from that table; D and trimming were inferred from the DNA. This sample has 160,000 or so clones in its table, and approximately 87% of those were observed once. The ten most abundant clones make up around 4.4% of the sample.

This clone appeared once. Which antigen it targets is not known. Base quality data are lacking; no much larger clone is found one base away. V lost 0 bases and J lost 8 bases, and the count of bases not matched to a germline gene is 7. In the germline V gene, CDR1 corresponds to SGDLS and CDR2 to YYNGEE. Taken from cysteine to phenylalanine, the CDR3 has 15 residues. Only the CDR3 part of the read is kept: 45 bases, read in frame from the first base. The time point label of this sample denotes: about 28 days (+/-7) after the second vaccine dose. AZD1222 recipients whose second dose came at about 4 weeks and those whose second dose came at about 12 weeks were combined into one group, since spike-specific TCR depth and breadth did not differ between the two schedules. Samples from vaccinated people were obtained from the UK trials COV001 and COV002, which included a single-blind randomized controlled phase 2/3 trial of AZD1222 (ChAdOx1 nCoV-19) in healthy adults. For TCRbeta chain sequencing, PBMC samples from trial participants were taken at day 0 and at day 28 after the second dose.

The sample consisted of peripheral blood, taken 28 days after the second AZD1222 dose. The source of this sequence is an adult who received the AZD1222 COVID-19 vaccine. The chain joins TRBV9 to TRBJ2-1; 8 central bases correspond to TRBD2. DNA sequence: TGTGCCAGCAGCGTAGGGCCGAGCGGGGGCTATGAGCAGTTCTTC. Translation gives CASSVGPSGGYEQFF. With the rest looked up from the reference TRBV9 and TRBJ2-1 genes rather than sequenced, the full variable domain is DSGVTQTPKHLITATGQRVTLRCSPRSGDLSVYWYQQSLDQGLQFLIQYYNGEERAKGNILERFSAQQFPDLHSELNLSSLELGDSALYFCASSVGPSGGYEQFFGPGTRLTVL.